Following are 15 T cell receptor beta chains from one sample sequenced in a study of T cells expressing NK-cell markers. Using the 5' RACE reads, TCRdb records one entry per CDR3 protein without DNA. Listed are about 430,000 distinct CDR3 sequences; approximately 1.5% falls within the top ten. Sequences were obtained from blood T cells: a sorted CD56 or NKG2C T cell subset, CD4+ or CD8+ T cells, or bulk PBMC T cells (not recorded which). All receptors come from a woman aged 45-60 years in good health.

This chain links TRBV7-8 with TRBJ2-7; TCRdb picks TRBD2, but there is no DNA to check that call. Germline V gives CDR1 SGHVS, CDR2 FQNEAQ. This CDR3 has 12 amino acids. The CDR3 spells CASSRGTYEQYF.

The V and J genes are TRBV6-1 and TRBJ1-1; the D gene TCRdb calls, TRBD1, cannot be checked with no DNA. The CDR3 loop spans 13 amino acids. The germline CDR1 and CDR2 sequences are MNHNS and SASEGT. The CDR3: CASKNRKDTEAFF.

V gene TRBV5-1 combines with J gene TRBJ2-5. Germline V CDR1 and CDR2: SGHRS, YFSETQ. The length of the CDR3 is 12 residues. This chain's CDR3 is CASSSNSGTQYF.

The CDR3 loop reads CAWSIVAGIETQYF. The chain joins TRBV30 to TRBJ2-5; the D gene TCRdb calls, TRBD2, cannot be checked with no DNA. Germline values: CDR1 GTSNPN, CDR2 SVGIG (reference sequence). The CDR3 extends over 14 amino acids.

This chain links TRBV5-1 with TRBJ1-2. CDR3 length equals 14 residues. Germline-derived CDR1 and CDR2 are SGHRS and YFSETQ. CDR3 loop: CASSLGHSTYGYTF.

The J gene is TRBJ2-1, the V gene TRBV10-3; without DNA, the TCRdb call of TRBD1 cannot be checked. The germline V gene encodes CDR1 ENHRY and CDR2 SYGVKD. The CDR3 contains 11 residues. The CDR3 reads CAITEGVEQFF.

The chain uses TRBV2 and TRBJ2-5; TCRdb's D call of TRBD1 is untestable without DNA. The CDR3 totals 15 residues. Germline CDR1 reads SNHLY; CDR2 reads FYNNEI. CDR3 sequence reads: CASSYDRGHQETQYF.

The J gene is TRBJ2-2, the V gene TRBV12-3 or TRBV12-4; as DNA is missing, the TRBD1 call by TCRdb cannot be tested. The CDR3 loop spans 14 amino acids. The CDR3 is CASRKRGLAGELFF.

The chain joins TRBV24-1 to TRBJ2-1; TCRdb indicates TRBD1, and absent DNA this call remains unverified. Germline-derived CDR1 and CDR2 are KGHDR and SFDVKD. The CDR3 has 15 amino acids. The CDR3 sequence: CATSDPRTGESEQFF.

The gene calls are TRBV20-1 and TRBJ1-2. This CDR3 spans 11 amino acids. CDR1 is DFQATT and CDR2 is SNEGSKA in the germline V gene (reference sequence). The CDR3 protein is CSANGHDGYTF.

V gene TRBV20-1 combines with J gene TRBJ2-1; without DNA, the TCRdb call of TRBD2 cannot be checked. The CDR3 length is 15 residues. Germline loops: CDR1 DFQATT, CDR2 SNEGSKA (reference sequence). This chain's CDR3 is CSAATSGSSYNEQFF.

The chain uses TRBV4-1 and TRBJ2-7. This CDR3 has 12 amino acids. CDR1 MGHRA and CDR2 YSYEKL come from the germline V gene. CDR3 sequence: CASSAPTYEQYF.

V gene TRBV3-1 combines with J gene TRBJ1-1. The CDR3 is made up of 13 amino acids. Germline V gene sequence: CDR1 LGHDT, CDR2 YNNKEL (reference sequence). CDR3 sequence: CASSQALGTEAFF. Full variable domain (remainder filled in from reference TRBV3-1 and TRBJ1-1): DTAVSQTPKYLVTQMGNDKSIKCEQNLGHDTMYWYKQDSKKFLKIMFSYNNKELIINETVPNRFSPKSPDKAHLNLHINSLELGDSAVYFCASSQALGTEAFFGQGTRLTVV.

This chain uses TRBV11-2 with TRBJ2-7; the TCRdb call, TRBD2, lacks DNA for checking. Per germline, CDR1 SGHAT and CDR2 FQNNGV. The CDR3 length is 15 residues. This CDR3 reads CASRRASGLSYEQYF.

V is TRBV6-2 or TRBV6-3 and J is TRBJ2-1; the TCRdb call, TRBD1, lacks DNA for checking. The CDR3 runs 20 residues. Germline assignment: CDR1 MNHEY and CDR2 SVGEGT. CDR3 residues: CASSYPSRGGGIDSYNEQFF.